One and the same sample provided the 4 T cell receptor beta chains below, sequenced in a study of cytomegalovirus exposure and HLA in healthy donors (dated by TCRdb to about 2017). To prepare the library, the immunoSEQ multiplex PCR assay was applied. The multiplex PCR relied on a mix of 60 forward primers for TCR Vbeta segments and 13 reverse primers for TCR Jbeta segments. This immuneACCESS table, as held by TCRdb, lists in-frame sequences with V and J called but not all clones. Of the missing ones, under half trace to an unresolved V gene in checked studies; the others have no known cause. This sample holds about 150,000 clones; 77% were observed only once. The ten largest clones add up to 1.4% of the sample. The material sequenced was PBMCs. These receptors came from a woman aged 25-40 years in good health and CMV-seropositive.

The CDR3 region is CASSTGNPGDYEQYF. The CDR3 DNA reads as TGTGCCAGCAGCACCGGGAATCCGGGGGACTACGAGCAGTACTTC. V gene TRBV7-2 combines with J gene TRBJ2-7; maybe TRBD2 (6 bases). This CDR3 contains 15 residues. With 5 bases removed from V and 3 bases from J, the gap between germline ends came to 17 bases. Germline CDR1 reads SGHTA; CDR2 reads FQGNSA.

A single count supports this clone. The chain carries TRBV30 and TRBJ2-3, with D possibly matching TRBD1 (5 bases). CDR3 size: 15 residues. The ends were cut back, 0 bases at V and 10 bases at J, with 20 bases in the middle. Looked up from germline, CDR1 is GTSNPN and CDR2 is SVGIG (reference sequence). The CDR3: CAWSVLDTPWLAQYF. Written as DNA, the CDR3 is TGTGCCTGGAGTGTCCTGGACACCCCCTGGTTAGCGCAGTATTTT.

V usage is TRBV5-1 and J usage is TRBJ2-7; D perhaps matches TRBD1 (6 bases). Germline-derived CDR1 and CDR2 are SGHRS and YFSETQ. Trimming took 0 bases from V and 6 from J, leaving 13 bases between them. The CDR3 totals 14 residues. The CDR3 DNA follows: TGCGCCAGCAGCTTGGGGACAGCTGGCGGCGAGCAGTACTTC. It yields the protein CASSLGTAGGEQYF.

J is TRBJ2-7 and V is TRBV28, with 7 bases fitting TRBD2. The germline V gene has CDR1 MDHEN and CDR2 SYDVKM. This CDR3 region has 14 residues. The junction had 4 bases not matched to a gene; V was cut back by 3 bases and J by 2 bases. The CDR3 loop reads CASSFGEGTYEQYF. The CDR3 region has the DNA TGTGCCAGCAGTTTTGGGGAGGGGACCTACGAGCAGTACTTC.